This is a list of T cell receptor beta chains from one sample in a study of early T cells in non-severe SARS-CoV-2 infection. MiXCR was run by TCRdb on the 5' RACE reads, yielding one entry per CDR3 protein. The table includes more than 95,000 distinct CDR3 sequences, 15% detected once. Input material: whole blood. These receptors were obtained from an adult who was a healthcare worker with PCR-confirmed SARS-CoV-2 infection or an uninfected control (not recorded which). Both conserved end residues are part of each CDR3. The D gene is left open where the match is weak. Where a row states a size, it is once, few, many or the class of an expanded clone; other rows omit it.

v_gene: TRBV6-1; d_gene: .; j_gene: TRBJ2-3; abundance: .; CDR3aa: CASSEALRAYVRHF
v_gene: TRBV18; d_gene: TRBD1; j_gene: TRBJ2-7; abundance: many; CDR3aa: CASSPGTGGYEQYF
v_gene: TRBV3-1; d_gene: TRBD1; j_gene: TRBJ2-7; abundance: .; CDR3aa: CASSTGVYEQYF
v_gene: TRBV27; d_gene: TRBD1; j_gene: TRBJ1-1; abundance: many; CDR3aa: CASSQLQGAQTEAFF
v_gene: TRBV5-1; d_gene: .; j_gene: TRBJ1-1; abundance: .; CDR3aa: CASSSRGLLNTEAFF
v_gene: TRBV12-3/TRBV12-4; d_gene: .; j_gene: TRBJ1-1; abundance: .; CDR3aa: CASSSGTSSEAFF
v_gene: TRBV27; d_gene: TRBD1; j_gene: TRBJ2-5; abundance: many; CDR3aa: CASGLDRGAQTQYF
v_gene: TRBV6-6; d_gene: .; j_gene: TRBJ1-1; abundance: few; CDR3aa: CASSYPNQANTEAFF
v_gene: TRBV6-1; d_gene: .; j_gene: TRBJ1-6; abundance: .; CDR3aa: CASRYLYDSPLHF
v_gene: TRBV20-1; d_gene: .; j_gene: TRBJ2-3; abundance: few; CDR3aa: CSAVRGGRTDTQYF
v_gene: TRBV6-2/TRBV6-3; d_gene: .; j_gene: TRBJ2-7; abundance: few; CDR3aa: CASSSTGHEQYF
v_gene: TRBV9; d_gene: TRBD1; j_gene: TRBJ2-1; abundance: .; CDR3aa: CASSVVGQGVHEQFF
v_gene: TRBV9; d_gene: .; j_gene: TRBJ1-2; abundance: many; CDR3aa: CASSVGRGQGLNGYTF
v_gene: TRBV7-3; d_gene: TRBD1; j_gene: TRBJ2-2; abundance: .; CDR3aa: CASSRQGRAGELFF
v_gene: TRBV5-4; d_gene: TRBD2; j_gene: TRBJ2-2; abundance: few; CDR3aa: CASSTRTSGTGELFF
v_gene: TRBV5-1; d_gene: .; j_gene: TRBJ2-7; abundance: .; CDR3aa: CASSLDLRSYEQYF
v_gene: TRBV30; d_gene: .; j_gene: TRBJ1-1; abundance: .; CDR3aa: CAWYGISRGGAFF
v_gene: TRBV4-2; d_gene: .; j_gene: TRBJ2-1; abundance: few; CDR3aa: CASSQDRMDEQFF
v_gene: TRBV5-1; d_gene: .; j_gene: TRBJ2-2; abundance: .; CDR3aa: CASSLDLPSNTGELFF
v_gene: TRBV5-1; d_gene: .; j_gene: TRBJ2-7; abundance: .; CDR3aa: CASSHGTRDREQYF
v_gene: TRBV7-9; d_gene: TRBD1; j_gene: TRBJ1-1; abundance: .; CDR3aa: CASSLLTGTSTEAFF
v_gene: TRBV20-1; d_gene: TRBD1; j_gene: TRBJ1-2; abundance: .; CDR3aa: CSPRDGTGAGYTF
v_gene: TRBV7-3; d_gene: .; j_gene: TRBJ2-6; abundance: few; CDR3aa: CASSLSFLGSGANVLTF
v_gene: TRBV3-1; d_gene: TRBD2; j_gene: TRBJ2-7; abundance: .; CDR3aa: CASSPGRWLYEQYF
v_gene: TRBV21-1; d_gene: .; j_gene: TRBJ2-7; abundance: few; CDR3aa: CASIIGRRQGCRQYF
v_gene: TRBV4-2; d_gene: .; j_gene: TRBJ2-6; abundance: .; CDR3aa: CASSQEFFSGANVLTF
v_gene: TRBV3-2; d_gene: .; j_gene: TRBJ2-5; abundance: .; CDR3aa: CASSPLGGGQETQYF
v_gene: TRBV6-1; d_gene: TRBD2; j_gene: TRBJ2-2; abundance: many; CDR3aa: CASRVGLATGELFF
v_gene: TRBV5-5; d_gene: .; j_gene: TRBJ1-6; abundance: .; CDR3aa: CANSSGQISSYNSPLHF